These 13 T cell receptor beta chains were sequenced from one sample in a study of T cell responses to AZD1222 COVID-19 vaccine (dated by TCRdb to 2020 to 2023). The time point label of this sample denotes: about 28 days (+/-7) after the second vaccine dose. The library was prepared using the immunoSEQ multiplex PCR assay. TCRdb mirrors the immuneACCESS table, restricted to in-frame sequences. Some clones are absent from its copies; in checked studies, under half trace to an unresolved V gene, and the reason for the others is unknown. The sample table shows approximately 93,000 clones, and around 90% are seen once. The ten largest make up about 5.4% of the sample. The specimen was peripheral blood, collected 28 days after the second AZD1222 dose. The receptors come from an adult who received the AZD1222 COVID-19 vaccine.

The chain recombines TRBV19 with TRBJ1-5; D remains unclear. CDR1 is LNHDA and CDR2 is SQIVND in the germline V gene (reference sequence). V lost 7 bases, J lost 0 bases, and 19 bases lay in between. This CDR3 region has 17 residues. The CDR3 sequence is CASTSPEGSYSNQPQHF. The CDR3 DNA sequence: TGTGCCAGTACCTCCCCAGAAGGATCCTATAGCAATCAGCCCCAGCATTTT.

The V gene is TRBV15, the J gene TRBJ2-3; 10 nucleotides line up with TRBD2. Germline V gives CDR1 LNHNV, CDR2 YYDKDF (reference sequence). Trimming cost V 9 bases and J 4 bases; bases outside gene matches: 7. The CDR3 sequence is 14 residues long. In DNA form, the CDR3 reads TGTGCCACAAGCGGGGGGGCTTTGGCAGATACGCAGTATTTT. Translating gives CATSGGALADTQYF.

CDR3: CASSHHDRGLLDEQYF. For the CDR3, the DNA is TGTGCCAGCAGTCACCATGACAGGGGGCTATTGGATGAGCAGTACTTC. V and J are TRBV14 and TRBJ2-7, with TRBD1 identical over 10 bases. This CDR3 has 16 amino acids. The J segment lost 7 bases and the V segment lost 6 bases, leaving 15 bases of the junction unmatched. Germline CDR1 SGHDN, CDR2 FVKESK.

The genes are TRBV9 and TRBJ2-2; D is ambiguous. The CDR3 has 14 amino acids. V was trimmed by 2 bases and J by 2 bases, leaving 7 bases between them. Germline V gene lookup returns CDR1 SGDLS and CDR2 YYNGEE. In DNA form, the CDR3 reads TGTGCCAGCAGCGTCAGACATAACACCGGGGAGCTGTTTTTT. Protein product: CASSVRHNTGELFF.

The chain uses TRBV4-1 and TRBJ2-1, with 7 bases that match TRBD2. The CDR3 spans 15 residues. Losses at the gene ends were 5 bases for V and 4 bases for J; bases not matched to a gene: 8. Per the germline V gene, CDR1 is MGHRA and CDR2 is YSYEKL. The CDR3 here is CASSDYAGEYNEQFF. The CDR3, as DNA: TGCGCCAGCAGCGATTACGCGGGGGAGTACAATGAGCAGTTCTTC.

This chain uses TRBV12-2 with TRBJ2-4; the table names TRBD2, a call not compared with the DNA. TRBV12-2 corresponds to a pseudogene. The CDR3 consists of 19 residues. In DNA form, the CDR3 reads TGTGCAAGTCGCTCAAACACTCGGACTAGTTGGTTTTCGGAAAACATTCAGTACTTC. Its translation is CASRSNTRTSWFSENIQYF.

This clone was seen a single time. The J gene is TRBJ1-1, the V gene TRBV6-5, with D possibly being TRBD1 (6 bases). This CDR3 region has 13 residues. The ends were cut back, 8 bases at V and 1 base at J, with 11 bases in the middle. Germline loops: CDR1 MNHEY, CDR2 SVGAGI. CDR3 sequence reads: CASVKTGNTEAFF. In DNA, the CDR3 is TGTGCCAGCGTAAAGACAGGGAACACTGAAGCTTTCTTT.

This clone was seen just once. The chain is built from TRBV19 and TRBJ1-1, with no clear D. Germline CDR1 LNHDA, CDR2 SQIVND (reference sequence). CDR3 length: 13 residues. The V gene lost 9 bases and the J gene lost 2 bases, with 13 bases spanning the gap. CDR3 residues: CASRRRENTEAFF. CDR3 nucleotide sequence: TGTGCCAGCCGGAGGCGCGAAAACACTGAAGCTTTCTTT.

The rearrangement uses TRBV5-6 and TRBJ1-1; D possibly corresponds to TRBD1 (5 bases). V shed 7 bases and J shed 4 bases, with 17 bases lying between them. From germline, CDR1 is SGHDT and CDR2 YYEEEE. The CDR3 loop spans 14 amino acids. CDR3 loop: CASARTPGVTEAFF. DNA for the CDR3: TGTGCCAGCGCCCGAACTCCGGGGGTCACTGAAGCTTTCTTT.

The gene calls are TRBV9 and TRBJ1-1; no reliable D call. This CDR3 comprises 14 residues. Germline V lookup: CDR1 SGDLS, CDR2 YYNGEE. The ends were cut back, 6 bases at V and 3 bases at J, with 15 bases in the middle. DNA for the CDR3: TGTGCCAGCACCCTTGTGTCGACGTACACTGAAGCTTTCTTT. Protein: CASTLVSTYTEAFF.

The rearrangement uses TRBV6-5 and TRBJ1-6; TRBD1 matches 10 bases. The CDR3 spans 14 residues. V lost 7 bases, J lost 11 bases, and 8 bases stayed unmatched. Germline V gene data show CDR1 as MNHEY and CDR2 as SVGAGI. Written as DNA, the CDR3 is TGTGCCAGCACTCAGGGACAGGGGAGCACACCCCTCCACTTT. This translates into CASTQGQGSTPLHF.

As DNA, the CDR3 is TGTGCCAGCAGCCCCAGGGACAGGGACTACGAGCAGTACGTC. As protein: CASSPRDRDYEQYV. The rearrangement joins TRBV7-9 to TRBJ2-7; 9 bases line up with TRBD1. CDR1 and CDR2 (germline): SEHNR, FQNEAQ (reference sequence). This CDR3 is built from 14 residues. With V trimmed by 5 bases and J by 3 bases, 5 bases remained unmatched.

CDR3 nucleotides: TGTGCCACCAGCACCACGTACCGGGACAGGGGGGGTGGCTACACCTTC. Translated, it gives CATSTTYRDRGGGYTF. The chain uses TRBV15 and TRBJ1-2; 11 bases line up with TRBD1. V trimming: 4 bases; J trimming: 7 bases; junction bases outside the gene matches: 11. The CDR3 sequence is 16 residues long. CDR1 LNHNV and CDR2 YYDKDF come from the germline V gene (reference sequence).